The T cell receptor beta chain under discussion was sequenced for a study of tumour-infiltrating T cells in Burkitt lymphoma. As for the study in general: The Burkitt lymphoma cohort spanned all epidemiological subtypes. Study-wide results and caveats: Many Burkitt lymphoma patients shared several public clonotypes.

As for this clone: The antigen remains undetermined.

CDR1 MNHEY and CDR2 SMNVEV come from the germline V gene (reference sequence). V shed 4 bases and J 0 bases; nucleotides not matched to a gene: 21. This CDR3 comprises 23 residues. Clones were read by immunoSEQ multiplex PCR, and TCRdb kept only the in-frame ones, dropping some. The data show about 920 clones, with roughly a fifth seen just once and approximately 6.5% held by the top ten. This clonotype originated in a human donor with Burkitt lymphoma. V and J are TRBV27 and TRBJ2-3, with 14 bases fitting TRBD2. The sample consisted of tumor tissue. The CDR3 reads CASSYLFPGLAGAGAISTDTQYF. DNA for the CDR3: TGTGCCAGCAGTTATTTGTTCCCGGGACTAGCGGGGGCCGGAGCTATTAGCACAGATACGCAGTATTTT.